This T cell receptor (beta chain) was recorded in a study of blood T cell repertoires in COVID-19. Background on the study: Sites across the United States, Italy and Spain contributed samples from acute and convalescent COVID-19. PBMCs, B-cell-depleted T cells, or T cells were the source of the cDNA or gDNA that made up the material.

Trimming took 7 bases from V and 2 from J, leaving 14 bases between them. Germline assignment: CDR1 LNHDA and CDR2 SQIVND (reference sequence). The CDR3 sequence is 14 residues long. The table came from immunoSEQ multiplex PCR; TCRdb's copy has only in-frame clones and leaves some out. The data show some 14,000 clones, 80% seen once. This TCR derives from a human donor in a cohort sampled during active COVID-19. This sequence joins TRBV19 and TRBJ1-2; D unresolved. Sequenced: peripheral blood. DNA of the CDR3: TGTGCCAGTAATGATCTCGTTCGGAACTATGGCTACACCTTC. Encoded protein: CASNDLVRNYGYTF.